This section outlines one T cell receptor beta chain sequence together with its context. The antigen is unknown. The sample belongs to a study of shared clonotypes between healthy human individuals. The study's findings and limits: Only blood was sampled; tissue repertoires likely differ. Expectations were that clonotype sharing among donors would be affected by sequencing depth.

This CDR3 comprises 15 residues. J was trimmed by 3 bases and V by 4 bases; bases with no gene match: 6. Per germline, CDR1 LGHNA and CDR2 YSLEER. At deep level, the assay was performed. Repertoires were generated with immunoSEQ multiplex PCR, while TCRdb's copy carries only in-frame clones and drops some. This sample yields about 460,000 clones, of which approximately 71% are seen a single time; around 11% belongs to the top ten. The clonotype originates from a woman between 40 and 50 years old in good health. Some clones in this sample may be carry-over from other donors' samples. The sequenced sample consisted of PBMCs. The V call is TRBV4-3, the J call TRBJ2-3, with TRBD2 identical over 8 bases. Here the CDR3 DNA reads TGCGCCAGCAGCCCGAGCGGGAGTAAGACAGATACGCAGTATTTT. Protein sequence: CASSPSGSKTDTQYF.